A single sample is the source of the 27 T cell receptor beta chains below, sequenced in a study of T cells in tumors after PD-1 blockade (dated by TCRdb to about 2019). The time point label on this specimen signifies: before anti-PD-1 therapy. Preparation of the library involved the immunoSEQ multiplex PCR assay. This is the immuneACCESS table as TCRdb keeps it, with only in-frame sequences that have V and J called. A part of the clones is gone; compared with another copy, unresolved V genes explain less than half, and the rest is unexplained. The sample table contains tens of thousands of clones; only one count was recorded for about four fifths of them. 13% of the sample is in the top ten clones. The material was PBMCs, obtained before anti-PD-1 treatment. Source of these receptors: a human donor with basal cell carcinoma.

The rearrangement links TRBV15 to TRBJ1-5, with a weak D call TRBD1 (5 bases). The CDR3 consists of 14 residues. Trimming took off 0 bases at V and 3 bases at J, with 6 bases between the two ends. Germline CDR1 reads LNHNV; CDR2 reads YYDKDF (reference sequence). The CDR3 nucleotides read TGTGCCACCAGCAGAGACAGGGTCAATCAGCCCCAGCATTTT. This gives the protein CATSRDRVNQPQHF.

The rearrangement uses TRBV10-1 and TRBJ2-3; 10 bases align to TRBD2. Losses at the gene ends were 3 bases for V and 2 bases for J; bases not matched to a gene: 5. The CDR3 sequence is 16 residues long. Germline lookup yields CDR1 WNHNN and CDR2 SYGVQD (reference sequence). For the CDR3, the DNA is TGCGCCAGCAGTGAAGGACTAGCGGCCCACACAGATACGCAGTATTTT. Translated: CASSEGLAAHTDTQYF.

Concerning this clone: Different DNA sequences within this sample yield the same CDR3. This chain uses TRBV30 with TRBJ1-2; D remains unclear. The CDR3 runs to 13 residues. V shed 0 bases and J shed 2 bases, with 7 bases lying between them. In germline, CDR1 is GTSNPN, CDR2 SVGIG (reference sequence). The CDR3 DNA reads TGTGCCTGGAGTGTAAGAGGGAACTATGGCTACACCTTC. Its translation is CAWSVRGNYGYTF. Variable domain in full (rest from reference TRBV30 and TRBJ1-2): SQTIHQWPATLVQPVGSPLSLECTVEGTSNPNLYWYRQAAGRGLQLLFYSVGIGQISSEVPQNLSASRPQDRQFILSSKKLLLSDSGFYLCAWSVRGNYGYTFGSGTRLTVV.

V and J are TRBV14 and TRBJ1-1; possible D gene TRBD1, 5 bases. V was clipped by 1 base and J by 4 bases, with 10 bases between them. This CDR3 is built from 14 residues. Germline loops: CDR1 SGHDN, CDR2 FVKESK. The CDR3 sequence is CASSQGLRGTEAFF. CDR3 in DNA: TGTGCCAGCAGCCAAGGTCTAAGGGGCACTGAAGCTTTCTTT.

The chain employs TRBV19 and TRBJ2-3, with D maybe TRBD2 (10 bases). V was cut by 7 bases and J by 5 bases, with 19 bases left in between. The CDR3 is made up of 15 amino acids. In germline, CDR1 is LNHDA, CDR2 SQIVND (reference sequence). The CDR3 sequence is CASKDRGTSEDTQYF. CDR3 bases: TGTGCCAGTAAAGACAGGGGGACTAGCGAAGATACGCAGTATTTT.

V gene TRBV11-3 combines with J gene TRBJ2-7; 10 bases are shared with TRBD1. The length of the CDR3 is 15 residues. Germline assignment: CDR1 SGHNT and CDR2 YENEEA. With 6 bases clipped from V and 3 bases from J, the junction kept 8 bases outside the gene matches. In DNA, the CDR3 is TGTGCCAGCAGGCGCCGGACAGGGGGGGTCTACGAGCAGTACTTC. Its protein product is CASRRRTGGVYEQYF.

This chain links TRBV29-1 with TRBJ2-5; D call uncertain. Trimming pared 4 bases from V and 3 bases from J, leaving 12 bases between. Looked up from germline, CDR1 is SQVTM and CDR2 is ANQGSEA. The CDR3 extends over 13 amino acids. Written as DNA, the CDR3 is TGCAGCGTTGTATACACAAGGAAAGAGACCCAGTACTTC. It specifies CSVVYTRKETQYF.

This clone was observed a few times. The chain carries TRBV23-1 and TRBJ1-3; D is ambiguous. TRBV23-1 is given ORF status, its function remaining uncertain. With 11 bases removed from V and 4 bases from J, the gap between germline ends came to 9 bases. CDR3 length: 11 amino acids. The CDR3 loop reads CALISGNTIYF. DNA of the CDR3: TGCGCCCTAATCTCCGGAAACACCATATATTTT.

The chain combines TRBV7-8 with TRBJ1-5; the D gene is possibly TRBD1 (5 bases). This CDR3 is built from 16 residues. Trimming shortened V by 0 bases and J by 3 bases, and 12 bases separated the two germline ends. Germline CDR1 reads SGHVS; CDR2 reads FQNEAQ. CDR3 protein: CASSLARVDFNQPQHF. CDR3 coding DNA: TGTGCCAGCAGCTTAGCCAGGGTCGATTTCAATCAGCCCCAGCATTTT.

In this sample, this clone turned up a few times. The chain employs TRBV7-3 and TRBJ1-6, with D hard to call. This CDR3 comprises 12 residues. The ends were cut back, 4 bases at V and 10 bases at J, with 8 bases in the middle. Germline lookup yields CDR1 SGHTA and CDR2 FQGTGA. CDR3 in amino acids: CASSSPGSPLHF. The CDR3 DNA sequence: TGTGCCAGCAGCTCTCCGGGATCACCCCTCCACTTT. Combining the CDR3 with reference TRBV7-3 and TRBJ1-6 gives the whole variable domain GAGVSQTPSNKVTEKGKYVELRCDPISGHTALYWYRQSLGQGPEFLIYFQGTGAADDSGLPNDRFFAVRPEGSVSTLKIQRTERGDSAVYLCASSSPGSPLHFGNGTRLTVT.

The chain joins TRBV11-3 to TRBJ2-5; possibly TRBD1 for D (6 bases). Germline CDR1 SGHNT, CDR2 YENEEA. V dropped 5 bases and J dropped 3 bases, with 22 bases sitting between them. The CDR3 contains 17 residues. The chain's CDR3 is CASSAGAWGNAEETQYF. The CDR3 DNA sequence: TGTGCCAGCAGCGCAGGGGCTTGGGGAAATGCAGAAGAGACCCAGTACTTC.

The chain combines TRBV2 with TRBJ2-3, with 7 bases that match TRBD1. The CDR3 length is 15 residues. The V segment lost 4 bases and the J segment 2 bases; nucleotides outside the gene matches: 6. Germline V CDR1 and CDR2: SNHLY, FYNNEI. The CDR3 loop is CASSAARGITDTQYF. Written as DNA, the CDR3 is TGTGCCAGCAGTGCTGCCAGGGGGATCACAGATACGCAGTATTTT.

This chain connects TRBV11-3 to TRBJ1-2; D perhaps matches TRBD1 (5 bases). CDR3 length: 15 residues. Between the trimmed V and J ends, which lost 1 base and 2 bases, there was a span of 11 bases. Germline CDR1 SGHNT, CDR2 YENEEA. The CDR3 reads CASSLGPGTNYGYTF. The DNA of the CDR3 is TGTGCCAGCAGCTTAGGGCCCGGGACGAACTATGGCTACACCTTC.

The chain carries TRBV19 and TRBJ2-3; no clear D. Between the trimmed V and J ends, which lost 3 bases and 4 bases, there was a span of 11 bases. The V gene's germline CDR1 is LNHDA and CDR2 SQIVND (reference sequence). This CDR3 is built from 14 residues. CDR3 sequence: CASSIVSSPDTQYF. CDR3 DNA sequence: TGTGCCAGTAGTATTGTAAGCAGTCCAGATACGCAGTATTTT.

This clone was counted between two and nine times. The rearrangement joins TRBV30 to TRBJ1-2; D may be TRBD1 (5 bases). CDR1 is GTSNPN and CDR2 is SVGIG in the germline V gene (reference sequence). This CDR3 region has 11 residues. Written as DNA, the CDR3 is TGTGCTTGGGGCATCCCGGGCGGCTACACCTTC. Protein sequence: CAWGIPGGYTF.

The table lists this clone with a count of one. V gene TRBV2 combines with J gene TRBJ1-1; D perhaps matches TRBD1 (6 bases). Germline V gives CDR1 SNHLY, CDR2 FYNNEI. Trimming cost V 7 bases and J 7 bases, with 19 bases left between them. The CDR3 is made up of 14 amino acids. The DNA for the CDR3 is TGTGCCAGCACTTTCACCCGGGGGGCTGGTGAAGCTTTCTTT. Translating gives CASTFTRGAGEAFF.

V and J are TRBV5-6 and TRBJ2-1; no definite D call. CDR1 SGHDT and CDR2 YYEEEE come from the germline V gene. The V gene lost 2 bases and the J gene lost 8 bases, with 5 bases spanning the gap. The CDR3 totals 11 residues. The CDR3 nucleotides read TGTGCCAGCAGCTTCTTCGATGAGCAGTTCTTC. It codes for CASSFFDEQFF.

This rearrangement joins TRBV6-2 or TRBV6-3 to TRBJ1-2; TRBD1 is a possible D gene (6 bases). Germline CDR1 reads MNHEY; CDR2 reads SVGEGT. The V and J ends lost 5 bases and 2 bases respectively, with 9 bases between them. The CDR3 is 13 amino acids. DNA for the CDR3: TGTGCCAGCAGTGGTACAGGGAACTATGGCTACACCTTC. This codes for CASSGTGNYGYTF.

This clone was recorded a few times. This chain uses TRBV30 with TRBJ1-1; D is possibly TRBD1 (6 bases). Deletions cut 1 base from V and 0 bases from J, with 12 bases between. This CDR3 has 15 amino acids. Germline values: CDR1 GTSNPN, CDR2 SVGIG (reference sequence). The CDR3 sequence is CAWSAGQSMNTEAFF. As DNA, the CDR3 is TGTGCCTGGAGTGCCGGACAGAGCATGAACACTGAAGCTTTCTTT.

The chain links TRBV7-3 to TRBJ1-1; unclear D gene. V lost 5 bases to trimming and J lost 0 bases, with 7 bases between them. Germline CDR1 and CDR2: SGHTA and FQGTGA. There are 13 residues in the CDR3. CDR3 DNA sequence: TGTGCCAGCAGCGCCGACATGAACACTGAAGCTTTCTTT. Amino acid sequence: CASSADMNTEAFF.

The sample holds a few counts of this clone. Here the CDR3 DNA reads TGTGCCAGTTACTGGGGTTCATACACCGGGGAGCTGTTTTTT. Its protein is CASYWGSYTGELFF. The genes are TRBV27 and TRBJ2-2; D is uncertain. The CDR3 is 14 residues long. V shed 9 bases and J shed 3 bases, with 14 bases lying between them. Germline V gives CDR1 MNHEY, CDR2 SMNVEV (reference sequence).

This clone was detected only a few times. V is TRBV7-9 and J is TRBJ2-5, with TRBD2 matching 12 bases. V trimming: 4 bases; J trimming: 4 bases; junction bases outside the gene matches: 4. The CDR3 has 15 residues. The germline V gene has CDR1 SEHNR and CDR2 FQNEAQ (reference sequence). CDR3 sequence reads: CASSWGLAGGETQYF. CDR3 DNA sequence: TGTGCCAGCAGCTGGGGACTAGCGGGTGGAGAGACCCAGTACTTC.

This clone came up a few times. V gene TRBV2 combines with J gene TRBJ2-2; 9 bases agree with TRBD1. Germline V gene data show CDR1 as SNHLY and CDR2 as FYNNEI. CDR3 length equals 15 residues. After removal of 3 bases from V and 6 bases from J, the junction contained 5 bases not matched to a gene. CDR3: CASSEVDRGPGELFF. In nucleotides, the CDR3 is TGTGCCAGCAGTGAGGTGGACAGGGGCCCCGGGGAGCTGTTTTTT.

The V and J genes are TRBV5-4 and TRBJ2-2; TRBD1 matches 8 bases. This CDR3 comprises 16 residues. Germline V lookup: CDR1 SGHNT, CDR2 YYREEE (reference sequence). The V and J ends lost 4 bases and 6 bases, in that order; junction bases with no gene match: 11. CDR3 sequence reads: CASSRTGGFLAGELFF. The CDR3 DNA reads as TGTGCCAGCAGCCGTACAGGGGGATTCCTAGCCGGGGAGCTGTTTTTT.

The chain links TRBV4-1 to TRBJ2-5, with TRBD2 matching over 7 bases. The germline V gene has CDR1 MGHRA and CDR2 YSYEKL. The CDR3 extends over 16 amino acids. The V gene end was trimmed by 0 bases and the J gene end by 4 bases; junction bases not matched to a gene: 8. The CDR3 spells CASSQEDSGPRETQYF. Written as DNA, the CDR3 is TGCGCCAGCAGCCAAGAGGATAGCGGGCCCCGAGAGACCCAGTACTTC.

The table lists this clone with a few counts. The chain employs TRBV7-3 and TRBJ1-1, with a tentative D call TRBD1 (5 bases). The CDR3 covers 14 residues. Germline assignment: CDR1 SGHTA and CDR2 FQGTGA. V lost 4 bases to trimming and J lost 3 bases, with 12 bases between them. CDR3 nucleotides: TGTGCCAGCAGCTCAGGGAGGGCGGACACTGAAGCTTTCTTT. Translated, it gives CASSSGRADTEAFF.

The chain combines TRBV7-9 with TRBJ1-1, with a weak D call TRBD1 (5 bases). From germline, CDR1 is SEHNR and CDR2 FQNEAQ (reference sequence). V shed 4 bases and J shed 1 base, with 19 bases lying between them. The CDR3 is 17 amino acids. The CDR3 spells CASSSGLAGSRNTEAFF. In nucleotides, the CDR3 is TGTGCCAGCAGCTCAGGGCTCGCGGGATCGAGGAACACTGAAGCTTTCTTT. Looking up the rest from reference TRBV7-9 and TRBJ1-1 gives the full variable domain: DTGVSQNPRHKITKRGQNVTFRCDPISEHNRLYWYRQTLGQGPEFLTYFQNEAQLEKSRLLSDRFSAERPKGSFSTLEIQRTEQGDSAMYLCASSSGLAGSRNTEAFFGQGTRLTVV.